This T cell receptor beta chain was sequenced in a study of cytomegalovirus exposure and HLA in healthy donors. Points from the study as a whole: An analysis was carried out later, and it reportedly showed fewer N-insertions in an Asian-associated ancestry cluster than the approximately 670-donor mean. The CMV antigen specificity of a few CMV-associated chains was confirmed through in vitro analysis.

About this clone: Its antigen is unknown.

PCR amplification relied on 60 Vbeta primers (plus 13 Jbeta primers). Data came from immunoSEQ multiplex PCR; TCRdb stores just in-frame clones and leaves some out. The sample has about 130,000 clones; 60% to 75% are singletons. The CDR3 covers 12 residues. The V end lost 5 bases, the J end lost 4 bases, and 8 bases lay between the germline ends. Looked up from germline, CDR1 is MNHNS and CDR2 is SASEGT. This chain uses TRBV6-1 with TRBJ2-5; TRBD1 might be the D (5 bases). The source of this sequence is a human donor in good health. Sequencing was done on a sample of PBMCs. CDR3 sequence reads: CASSLTGETQYF. The DNA for the CDR3 is TGTGCCAGCAGTCTAACAGGAGAGACCCAGTACTTC.